This T cell receptor beta chain was retrieved from a study of T cells in Graves' hyperthyroidism and ophthalmopathy. Amplification of TCR beta CDR3 regions was performed using RNA transcripts as template. A first-round RT-PCR of the TCR CDR3 used the HTBI primer set. TCRdb re-analysed the multiplex PCR reads in MiXCR, keeping a single row per CDR3 protein. Of 550,000 to 700,000 distinct CDR3 sequences detected, just over 45% appear once; the ten largest clones hold 15% to 20%. About this clonotype: A junction boundary mismatches the germline segment, possibly from a read error.

The CDR3 contains 13 residues. Per the germline V gene, CDR1 is SEHNR and CDR2 is FQNEAQ (reference sequence). The rearrangement uses TRBV7-9 and TRBJ2-7, with 8 positions matching TRBD1. The clonotype comes from an adult woman with Graves' disease, either hyperthyroidism or ophthalmopathy (not recorded which). The source material was peripheral blood or thyroid tissue (not recorded which). The CDR3 reads CASSESGGAKQYF. The CDR3 region has the DNA TGCGCCAGCAGTGAGTCAGGGGGCGCGAAGCAGTACTTC.